This entry lists 22 T cell receptor beta chains sequenced from one sample in a study of cytomegalovirus exposure and HLA in healthy donors. PCR involved 60 Vbeta and 13 Jbeta primers. Some clones are missing from TCRdb's copy, which holds only in-frame ones; the method was immunoSEQ multiplex PCR. Of roughly 180,000 clones listed, approximately 73% are singletons. Sequencing was done on a sample of PBMCs. These receptors were obtained from a woman aged 30 to 39 in good health and CMV-seropositive.

The chain joins TRBV4-1 to TRBJ2-3; D call uncertain. Trimming shortened V by 1 base and J by 1 base, and 9 bases separated the two germline ends. Germline values: CDR1 MGHRA, CDR2 YSYEKL. The CDR3 has 15 residues. Here the CDR3 DNA reads TGCGCCAGCAGCCAAGGACCACTACGCACAGATACGCAGTATTTT. Translated, it gives CASSQGPLRTDTQYF.

The CDR3 region is CASSLKRGGGTEAFF. CDR3 bases: TGTGCCAGCAGCTTAAAAAGGGGCGGGGGCACTGAAGCTTTCTTT. V is TRBV11-3 and J is TRBJ1-1, with D perhaps TRBD1 (5 bases). Trimming removed 2 bases at V and 4 bases at J, with 14 bases between. CDR1 is SGHNT and CDR2 is YENEEA in the germline V gene. This CDR3 spans 15 amino acids.

The chain recombines TRBV9 with TRBJ1-2, with D unresolved. Germline V gene sequence: CDR1 SGDLS, CDR2 YYNGEE. Trimming removed 3 bases at V and 7 bases at J, with 10 bases between. The CDR3 is made up of 12 amino acids. This CDR3 is CASSERVGGYTF. The CDR3, as DNA: TGTGCCAGCAGCGAGAGGGTTGGTGGCTACACCTTC. The entire variable domain, with the rest obtained from reference TRBV9 and TRBJ1-2, is as follows: DSGVTQTPKHLITATGQRVTLRCSPRSGDLSVYWYQQSLDQGLQFLIQYYNGEERAKGNILERFSAQQFPDLHSELNLSSLELGDSALYFCASSERVGGYTFGSGTRLTVV.

V usage is TRBV19 and J usage is TRBJ2-2, with D possibly being TRBD1 (5 bases). Between the trimmed V and J ends, which lost 0 bases and 4 bases, there was a span of 6 bases. Germline-derived CDR1 and CDR2 are LNHDA and SQIVND (reference sequence). The CDR3 runs to 14 residues. The CDR3, as DNA: TGTGCCAGTAGTATAGATAGGGGCACCGGGGAGCTGTTTTTT. Its protein is CASSIDRGTGELFF.

Concerning this clone: Other DNA sequences in the same sample also yield this CDR3. The rearrangement joins TRBV4-2 to TRBJ2-3; 8 bases map to TRBD2. The CDR3 contains 15 residues. The V gene's germline CDR1 is LGHNA and CDR2 YNFKEQ. J was trimmed by 3 bases and V by 0 bases; bases with no gene match: 2. Here the CDR3 DNA reads TGTGCCAGCAGCCAAGAGACGGGGGGGACAGATACGCAGTATTTT. Translating it yields CASSQETGGTDTQYF.

A single count supports this clone. V gene TRBV28 combines with J gene TRBJ1-2; D gene ambiguous. Germline V lookup: CDR1 MDHEN, CDR2 SYDVKM. The ends were cut back, 0 bases at V and 8 bases at J, with 7 bases in the middle. This CDR3 has 12 amino acids. In DNA, the CDR3 is TGTGCCAGCAGTTTATGGAGCGGGGGCTACACCTTC. It translates to CASSLWSGGYTF.

This chain uses TRBV6-1 with TRBJ1-5; no clear D. From germline, CDR1 is MNHNS and CDR2 SASEGT. The V and J ends lost 1 base and 4 bases respectively, with 8 bases between them. The CDR3 is 14 amino acids. The CDR3 DNA reads as TGTGCCAGCAGTGAAGTAGAGTATAATCAGCCCCAGCATTTT. As protein: CASSEVEYNQPQHF.

This chain links TRBV4-3 with TRBJ2-7, with 13 bases fitting TRBD2. The CDR3 runs 18 residues. After removal of 4 bases from V and 6 bases from J, the junction contained 15 bases not matched to a gene. Germline CDR1 LGHNA, CDR2 YSLEER. The CDR3 coding sequence is TGCGCCAGCAGCCCGGGGACTAGCGGGGCAATACAGGGGCTCGAGCAGTACTTC. Encoded protein: CASSPGTSGAIQGLEQYF.

This clone was observed a handful of times. V and J are TRBV9 and TRBJ1-3; TRBD1 matches at 10 bases. The V gene end was trimmed by 4 bases and the J gene end by 0 bases; junction bases not matched to a gene: 13. CDR3 length: 19 residues. Germline assignment: CDR1 SGDLS and CDR2 YYNGEE. The CDR3 region has the DNA TGTGCCAGCAGCCACCCGGGACAGGGGAGTGGGGCCTCTGGAAACACCATATATTTT. Its translation is CASSHPGQGSGASGNTIYF.

The J gene is TRBJ2-2, the V gene TRBV6-5, with a tentative D call TRBD1 (6 bases). The germline CDR1 and CDR2 sequences are MNHEY and SVGAGI. The CDR3 runs to 14 residues. V gave up 6 bases and J gave up 5 bases, with 13 bases separating them. The CDR3 here is CASSPPGVTGELFF. DNA of the CDR3: TGTGCCAGCAGCCCCCCAGGGGTTACCGGGGAGCTGTTTTTT.

This clone was recorded once. The chain carries TRBV4-2 and TRBJ1-4; 7 bases match TRBD1. This CDR3 has 16 residues. V shed 4 bases and J 2 bases; nucleotides not matched to a gene: 7. Germline V lookup: CDR1 LGHNA, CDR2 YNFKEQ. The CDR3 loop reads CASSLEPGQTNEKLFF. For the CDR3, the DNA is TGTGCCAGCAGCCTTGAGCCGGGACAGACTAATGAAAAACTGTTTTTT.

The chain uses TRBV6-1 and TRBJ2-5, with 12 bases lining up with TRBD2. Trimming removed 10 bases from V and 4 bases from J; junction bases left unmatched: 10. The CDR3 extends over 15 amino acids. Germline CDR1 and CDR2: MNHNS and SASEGT. CDR3 nucleotides: TGTGCCACCTCCCCTAGCGGGGGGGCCCCAGAGACCCAGTACTTC. It is translated as CATSPSGGAPETQYF.

The genes are TRBV7-9 and TRBJ2-5; TRBD1 agrees at 11 bases. CDR3 size: 17 residues. The ends lost 5 bases at V and 2 bases at J; junction bases unmatched: 10. CDR1 SEHNR and CDR2 FQNEAQ come from the germline V gene (reference sequence). CDR3 protein: CASSHQIRDRGQETQYF. The CDR3 nucleotides are TGTGCCAGCAGCCATCAAATCCGGGACAGGGGGCAAGAGACCCAGTACTTC.

The CDR3 bases are TGTGCCAGTACGGGTACCTCTAATGAAAAACTGTTTTTT. It is translated as CASTGTSNEKLFF. This chain uses TRBV19 with TRBJ1-4; D gene uncertain. Germline V gives CDR1 LNHDA, CDR2 SQIVND (reference sequence). CDR3 length equals 13 residues. V lost 7 bases, J lost 3 bases, and 9 bases lay in between.

V and J are TRBV28 and TRBJ2-1; 11 nucleotides match TRBD2. The J segment lost 9 bases and the V segment lost 3 bases, leaving 7 bases of the junction unmatched. Looked up from germline, CDR1 is MDHEN and CDR2 is SYDVKM. The CDR3 sequence is 15 residues long. The DNA for the CDR3 is TGTGCCAGCAGTTTGGTAGCGGGGGGGCAGGTTGAGCAGTTCTTC. Amino acids: CASSLVAGGQVEQFF.

The J gene is TRBJ1-6, the V gene TRBV6-5, with 8 bases identical to TRBD1. V lost 6 bases, J lost 10 bases, and 8 bases stayed unmatched. The germline V gene encodes CDR1 MNHEY and CDR2 SVGAGI. There are 14 residues in the CDR3. The CDR3 nucleotides read TGTGCCAGCAGGAGACAGGGGCCGACCTCACCCCTCCACTTT. Residues: CASRRQGPTSPLHF.

This chain joins TRBV9 and TRBJ2-1; the D is unclear. Germline CDR1 SGDLS, CDR2 YYNGEE. The CDR3 extends over 13 amino acids. Trimming left V 0 bases short and J 9 bases short, with 10 bases between. CDR3 residues: CASSVGTPIEQFF. The CDR3 nucleotides read TGTGCCAGCAGCGTAGGAACTCCCATTGAGCAGTTCTTC.

The chain employs TRBV7-2 and TRBJ2-7, with 10 bases identical to TRBD2. Germline CDR1 SGHTA, CDR2 FQGNSA. V lost 1 base, J lost 0 bases, and 0 bases stayed unmatched. This CDR3 is 15 amino acids long. This CDR3 reads CASSLGTSGSYEQYF. As DNA, the CDR3 is TGTGCCAGCAGCTTAGGGACTAGCGGCTCCTACGAGCAGTACTTC.

This clone was seen only a few times. The chain couples TRBV7-2 to TRBJ1-6; D perhaps matches TRBD1 (6 bases). Germline loops: CDR1 SGHTA, CDR2 FQGNSA. Trimming cost V 4 bases and J 6 bases, with 13 bases left between them. CDR3 size: 15 residues. The CDR3 is CASSSIEGVNSPLHF. The CDR3 DNA sequence: TGTGCCAGCAGCTCGATCGAGGGGGTTAATTCACCCCTCCACTTT. The full variable domain, with the rest looked up from reference TRBV7-2 and TRBJ1-6, is GAGVSQSPSNKVTEKGKDVELRCDPISGHTALYWYRQSLGQGLEFLIYFQGNSAPDKSGLPSDRFSAERTGGSVSTLTIQRTQQEDSAVYLCASSSIEGVNSPLHFGNGTRLTVT.

This chain joins TRBV5-1 and TRBJ2-3, with D possibly matching TRBD2 (7 bases). Per germline, CDR1 SGHRS and CDR2 YFSETQ. Trimming shortened V by 3 bases and J by 4 bases, and 9 bases separated the two germline ends. The CDR3 runs to 13 residues. The DNA for the CDR3 is TGCGCCAGCAGCTGGGGGGGCCCAGATACGCAGTATTTT. It yields the protein CASSWGGPDTQYF.

The chain recombines TRBV7-9 with TRBJ1-5; no clear D gene. Germline V gives CDR1 SEHNR, CDR2 FQNEAQ (reference sequence). CDR3 length: 13 residues. V shed 2 bases and J shed 4 bases, with 6 bases lying between them. CDR3 nucleotides: TGTGCCAGCAGCTTACCGGGAAATCAGCCCCAGCATTTT. Translation gives CASSLPGNQPQHF.

The V gene is TRBV19, the J gene TRBJ2-3, with no clear D. Trimming cost V 0 bases and J 8 bases, with 9 bases left between them. Germline assignment: CDR1 LNHDA and CDR2 SQIVND (reference sequence). CDR3 length: 13 residues. For the CDR3, the DNA is TGTGCCAGTAGTATAGATCTATACAGTACGCAGTATTTT. Translation gives CASSIDLYSTQYF.